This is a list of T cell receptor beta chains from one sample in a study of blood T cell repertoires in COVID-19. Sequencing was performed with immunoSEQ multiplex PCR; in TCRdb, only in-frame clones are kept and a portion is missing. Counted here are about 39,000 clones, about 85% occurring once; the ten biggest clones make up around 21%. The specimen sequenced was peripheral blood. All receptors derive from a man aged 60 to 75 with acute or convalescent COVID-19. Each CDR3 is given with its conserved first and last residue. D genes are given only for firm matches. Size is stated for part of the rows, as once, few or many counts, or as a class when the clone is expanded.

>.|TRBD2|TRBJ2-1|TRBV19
TGTGCCAGTAGTATCAGAGCGGGACGTTCCTACAATGAGCAGTTCTTC
CASSIRAGRSYNEQFF
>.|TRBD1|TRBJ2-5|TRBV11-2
TGTGCCAGCAGCCCCTCCGGATGGGCCACTACAGGGGAAGAGACCCAGTACTTC
CASSPSGWATTGEETQYF
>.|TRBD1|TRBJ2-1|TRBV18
TGTGCCAGCTCACCGATGACAGGGATCTTGTCGAATGAGCAGTTCTTC
CASSPMTGILSNEQFF
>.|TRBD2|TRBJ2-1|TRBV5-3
TGTGCCAGAAGGAGACACGGGACTAGCGGGAGAATAAATGAGCAGTTCTTC
CARRRHGTSGRINEQFF
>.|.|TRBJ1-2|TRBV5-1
TGCGCCAGCAGCATAGGAGCCGCCTCTGAGACTGGCTACACCTTC
CASSIGAASETGYTF
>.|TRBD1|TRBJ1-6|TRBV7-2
TGTGCCAGCAGCACAGGGACAGGGGGTATCTCACCCCTCCACTTT
CASSTGTGGISPLHF
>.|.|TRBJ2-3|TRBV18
TGTGCCAGCTCACCAACTGGCACAGATACGCAGTATTTT
CASSPTGTDTQYF
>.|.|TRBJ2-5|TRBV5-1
TGCGCCAGCAGCTTGGAAGTGGGGCGGACGGAGACCCAGTACTTC
CASSLEVGRTETQYF
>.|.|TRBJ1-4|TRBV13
TGTGCCAGCAGCTTAAGGAGCCTCCTAAGGTATACTGAAAAACTGTTTTTT
CASSLRSLLRYTEKLFF
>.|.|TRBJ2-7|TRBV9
TGTGCCAGCAGCTACCCCGAGAGTCGATCCTACGAGCAGTACTTC
CASSYPESRSYEQYF
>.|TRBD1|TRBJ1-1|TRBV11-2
TGTGCCAGCAGCTACCACGACAGGGGGTACACTGAAGCTTTCTTT
CASSYHDRGYTEAFF
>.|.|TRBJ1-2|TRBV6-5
TGTGCCAGTAGCCGAAACAGGCTCTATGGCTACACCTTC
CASSRNRLYGYTF
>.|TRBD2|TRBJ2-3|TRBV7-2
TGTGCCAGCAGCTCCGATCTAGCGGGGACAACGCAGTATTTT
CASSSDLAGTTQYF
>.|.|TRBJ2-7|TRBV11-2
TGTGCCAGCAGCTTAAACCCCGGAGAGAACTACGAGCAGTACTTC
CASSLNPGENYEQYF
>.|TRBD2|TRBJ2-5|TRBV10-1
TGCGCCAGCAGTGAGTCGAGAACTAGCGGGAGTGAAGAGACCCAGTACTTC
CASSESRTSGSEETQYF
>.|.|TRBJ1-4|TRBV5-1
TGCGCCAGCAGCTACGGGACAACAACTAATGAAAAACTGTTTTTT
CASSYGTTTNEKLFF
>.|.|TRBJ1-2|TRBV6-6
TGTGCCAGCACCGTGACGGGAAGTAACTATGGCTACACCTTC
CASTVTGSNYGYTF
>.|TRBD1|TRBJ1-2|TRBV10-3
TGTGCCATCAGTGAAGGGGGCCCTAGGGGTGGCTACACCTTC
CAISEGGPRGGYTF
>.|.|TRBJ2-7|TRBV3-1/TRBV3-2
TGTGCCAGCAGCCAAGATGTCAGGGGGGACCAGAATCCTTACGAGCAGTACTTC
CASSQDVRGDQNPYEQYF
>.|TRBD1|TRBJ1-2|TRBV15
TGTGCCACCAGCACCGGGACAGGGCGTTTTAAGAGCTACACCTTC
CATSTGTGRFKSYTF
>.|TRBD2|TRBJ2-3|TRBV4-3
TGCGCCAGCGGGACTAGCGGTTCCACAGATACGCAGTATTTT
CASGTSGSTDTQYF
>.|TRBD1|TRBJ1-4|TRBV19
TGTGCCAGTAGTATTGGGACAGTATCTGAAAAACTGTTTTTT
CASSIGTVSEKLFF
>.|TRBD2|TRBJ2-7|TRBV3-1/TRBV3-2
TGTGCCAGCAGCCACCGGCGGGAGAGGTACGAGCAGTACTTC
CASSHRRERYEQYF
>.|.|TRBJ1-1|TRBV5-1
TGCGCCAGCAGCGGGGGACAGAACACTGAAGCTTTCTTT
CASSGGQNTEAFF
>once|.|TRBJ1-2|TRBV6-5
TGTGCCAGCAGGGGGAATGGGGGCAACTATGGCTACACCTTC
CASRGNGGNYGYTF
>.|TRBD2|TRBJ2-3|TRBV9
TGTGCCAGCAGCGTTAGCGGGAGGACAGATACGCAGTATTTT
CASSVSGRTDTQYF
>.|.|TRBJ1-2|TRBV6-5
TGTGCCAGCAGTTACGGGCAGTTGAGAGGCTACACCTTC
CASSYGQLRGYTF
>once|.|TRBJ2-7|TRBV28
TGTGCCAGCAGTTTATCAGGGTCCCCGACCTACGAGCAGTACTTC
CASSLSGSPTYEQYF
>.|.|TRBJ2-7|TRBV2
TGTGCCAGCATTTACAGTTTCCCCGAGCAGTACTTC
CASIYSFPEQYF
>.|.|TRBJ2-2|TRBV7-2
TGTGCCAGCAGCCCTCCTTCGCGATTAAACACCGGGGAGCTGTTTTTT
CASSPPSRLNTGELFF
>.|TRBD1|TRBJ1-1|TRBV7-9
TGTGCCAGCAGCTTCGGACAGGGGGGGAACACTGAAGCTTTCTTT
CASSFGQGGNTEAFF
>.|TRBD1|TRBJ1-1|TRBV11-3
TGTGCCAGCAGCTTTACCGGGACAGGGGTCGGAAGGACTGAAGCTTTCTTT
CASSFTGTGVGRTEAFF
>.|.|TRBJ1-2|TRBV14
TGTGCCAGCAGCCAACCTCAGGGGAAGCAAGACTATGGCTACACCTTC
CASSQPQGKQDYGYTF
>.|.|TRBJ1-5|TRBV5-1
TGCGCCAGCAGCCCTAATCAGGGGAGCAATCAGCCCCAGCATTTT
CASSPNQGSNQPQHF
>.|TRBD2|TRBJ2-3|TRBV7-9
TGTGCCAGCAGCCCCCCAGTCCTAGCGGACGCTAGCACAGATACGCAGTATTTT
CASSPPVLADASTDTQYF
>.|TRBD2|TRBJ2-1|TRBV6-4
TGTGCCAGCAGTGAGAAAGCGGGAGGGTTACATGAGCAGTTCTTC
CASSEKAGGLHEQFF
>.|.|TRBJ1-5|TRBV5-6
TGTGCCAGCAGCCATAATCAGCCCCAGCATTTT
CASSHNQPQHF
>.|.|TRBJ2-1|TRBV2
TGTGCCAGCAGTGAGTTTCGACTAGAGGTTGAGCAGTTCTTC
CASSEFRLEVEQFF
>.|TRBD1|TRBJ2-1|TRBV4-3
TGCGCCAGCAGCCAAGGGTGGGACAGGGTGGCAAATGAGCAGTTCTTC
CASSQGWDRVANEQFF
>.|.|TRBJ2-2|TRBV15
TGTGCCACCAGCAGAGATCGTTGGAGGGCGAACACCGGGGAGCTGTTTTTT
CATSRDRWRANTGELFF
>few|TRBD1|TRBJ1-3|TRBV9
TGTGCCAGCAGCCCCCGGGGACAGGGGAACGGAAACACCATATATTTT
CASSPRGQGNGNTIYF
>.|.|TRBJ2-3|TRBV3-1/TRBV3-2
TGTGCCAGCAGCCGTAGCGGTTCCTCCACAGATACGCAGTATTTT
CASSRSGSSTDTQYF
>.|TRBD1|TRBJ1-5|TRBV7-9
TGTGCCAGCAGCAAGGGACAGGGGCATCAGCCCCAGCATTTT
CASSKGQGHQPQHF
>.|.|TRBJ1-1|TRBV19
TGTGCCAGTAGTATAAGGACACCGAACACTGAAGCTTTCTTT
CASSIRTPNTEAFF
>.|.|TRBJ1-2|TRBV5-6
TGTGCCAGCAGCTTCTTGTTAGGGACACTGATTGATGGCTACACCTTC
CASSFLLGTLIDGYTF
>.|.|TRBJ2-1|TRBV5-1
TGCGCCAGCAGCTTGGGGGGAGCAACCTACAATGAGCAGTTCTTC
CASSLGGATYNEQFF
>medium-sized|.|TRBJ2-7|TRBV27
TGTGCCAGCAGTTTCCAAGACAGATCCTACGAGCAGTACTTC
CASSFQDRSYEQYF